The 17 T cell receptor beta chains listed next were all sequenced from one sample in a study of beta chain features in type 1 diabetes. Expressed TCRB transcripts were sequenced after all isolated RNA was converted to cDNA. Libraries were prepared by immunoSEQ multiplex PCR; TCRdb keeps only in-frame clonotypes and omits some of them. The repertoire holds about 150,000 clones, with about 8.1% as singletons. The sequencing sample was made of central memory CD4+ T cells from blood. The receptors shown here come from a man aged 18-30 years in good health.

This chain joins TRBV30 and TRBJ1-2, with 11 bases matching TRBD1. Germline values: CDR1 GTSNPN, CDR2 SVGIG (reference sequence). CDR3 size: 12 residues. With 5 bases clipped from V and 6 bases from J, the junction kept 2 bases outside the gene matches. This chain's CDR3 is CAWGQGAHGYTF. As DNA, the CDR3 is TGTGCCTGGGGACAGGGGGCTCATGGCTACACCTTC.

This clone has just a few counts. This chain uses TRBV6-5 with TRBJ1-4; tentative D call: TRBD1 (6 bases). Germline loops: CDR1 MNHEY, CDR2 SVGAGI. Trimming removed 8 bases from V and 3 bases from J, with 16 bases in between. The CDR3 spans 15 residues. CDR3 in DNA: TGTGCCAGCGGCCAACCAGGGGAGCCTAATGAAAAACTGTTTTTT. This encodes CASGQPGEPNEKLFF.

This sequence joins TRBV5-1 and TRBJ1-2, with D possibly matching TRBD1 (5 bases). Trimming left V 0 bases short and J 6 bases short, with 15 bases between. Germline V gives CDR1 SGHRS, CDR2 YFSETQ. The CDR3 contains 15 residues. The CDR3 protein is CASSLDKTVYDGYTF. In DNA form, the CDR3 reads TGCGCCAGCAGCTTGGATAAGACAGTCTACGATGGCTACACCTTC.

The gene calls are TRBV10-3 and TRBJ1-4; TRBD1 might be the D (6 bases). The V gene's germline CDR1 is ENHRY and CDR2 SYGVKD. This CDR3 has 14 residues. The V and J ends lost 8 bases and 7 bases respectively, with 17 bases between them. CDR3: CAIRAGVRAEKLFF. In nucleotides, the CDR3 is TGTGCCATCCGCGCAGGGGTCAGGGCTGAAAAACTGTTTTTT.

This sequence joins TRBV5-1 and TRBJ1-3; maybe TRBD1 (5 bases). Germline V lookup: CDR1 SGHRS, CDR2 YFSETQ. CDR3 length: 15 amino acids. V lost 1 base and J lost 2, with 10 bases in between. CDR3 loop: CASSLWGLPGNTIYF. CDR3 DNA: TGCGCCAGCAGCTTGTGGGGCTTGCCTGGAAACACCATATATTTT.

This clone was counted between two and nine times. The chain carries TRBV7-9 and TRBJ2-1; possible D gene TRBD2, 6 bases. Germline V gene sequence: CDR1 SEHNR, CDR2 FQNEAQ (reference sequence). Trimming took 1 base from V and 0 from J, leaving 10 bases between them. The CDR3 sequence is 16 residues long. In DNA form, the CDR3 reads TGTGCCAGCAGCTTAGGGGGACTCCTCTCCTACAATGAGCAGTTCTTC. Its protein product is CASSLGGLLSYNEQFF.

V and J are TRBV11-2 and TRBJ1-2; perhaps TRBD1 as D (6 bases). The germline CDR1 and CDR2 sequences are SGHAT and FQNNGV. The CDR3 has 14 residues. Trimming pared 3 bases from V and 6 bases from J, leaving 14 bases between. The CDR3 nucleotides read TGTGCCAGCAGCTTCTCTACAGGGCTCCATGGCTACACCTTC. Translating it yields CASSFSTGLHGYTF.

The chain is built from TRBV29-1 and TRBJ1-1; 8 bases match TRBD1. CDR3 length equals 13 residues. J gave up 10 bases and V 4 bases, and 11 bases lay outside the gene matches. Germline V gives CDR1 SQVTM, CDR2 ANQGSEA. The CDR3 nucleotides read TGCAGCGTTGTAACACAGGGGGTAAGTGGAGCTTTCTTT. Translated, it gives CSVVTQGVSGAFF.

This chain uses TRBV29-1 with TRBJ1-3; 9 nucleotides line up with TRBD1. Germline V lookup: CDR1 SQVTM, CDR2 ANQGSEA. This CDR3 has 15 amino acids. V lost 4 bases to trimming and J lost 0 bases; unmatched junction nucleotides: 4. CDR3 in amino acids: CSVAPGQGSGNTIYF. The CDR3 DNA sequence: TGCAGCGTTGCTCCGGGACAGGGCTCTGGAAACACCATATATTTT.

This clone was recorded only once. This chain connects TRBV11-3 to TRBJ2-7; D not certain. The CDR3 runs to 14 residues. The V end was cut by 5 bases, the J end by 0 bases, with 11 bases between. CDR1 SGHNT and CDR2 YENEEA come from the germline V gene. The CDR3 coding sequence is TGTGCCAGCAGCAGAACAGATAGCTCCTACGAGCAGTACTTC. Its translation is CASSRTDSSYEQYF.

This clone was recorded a few times. The V and J genes are TRBV7-2 and TRBJ1-5, with 7 bases lining up with TRBD1. The CDR3 is 16 amino acids. Unmatched junction bases numbered 6, after V lost 4 bases and J lost 0 bases. CDR1 is SGHTA and CDR2 is FQGNSA in the germline V gene. The CDR3, as DNA: TGTGCCAGCAGCTCTGGGACAGCATATAGCAATCAGCCCCAGCATTTT. Its protein is CASSSGTAYSNQPQHF.

The chain has TRBV2 and TRBJ2-3; 7 positions match TRBD1. CDR1 and CDR2 (germline): SNHLY, FYNNEI. The V segment lost 6 bases and the J segment 1 base; nucleotides outside the gene matches: 4. This CDR3 spans 14 amino acids. The CDR3 DNA reads TGTGCCAGCAGAGCTACAGGGGGCACAGATACGCAGTATTTT. This encodes CASRATGGTDTQYF.

The J gene is TRBJ1-2, the V gene TRBV7-8, with 7 bases matching TRBD1. CDR3 size: 18 residues. V trimming: 0 bases; J trimming: 0 bases; junction bases outside the gene matches: 10. The germline V gene has CDR1 SGHVS and CDR2 FQNEAQ. The CDR3, as DNA: TGTGCCAGCAGCTTAGCCCCGGGACAGAGTACAGCTAACTATGGCTACACCTTC. It is translated as CASSLAPGQSTANYGYTF.

The chain combines TRBV7-2 with TRBJ1-2; 8 nucleotides agree with TRBD1. J lost 8 bases, V lost 5 bases, and 13 bases had no gene match. The CDR3 has 15 residues. Germline V gene sequence: CDR1 SGHTA, CDR2 FQGNSA. CDR3 nucleotide sequence: TGTGCCAGCAGCCAAGGGGCAGGGGGCCCGACGGGCTACACCTTC. As protein: CASSQGAGGPTGYTF.

The chain joins TRBV19 to TRBJ2-1, with 8 positions matching TRBD2. CDR1 is LNHDA, CDR2 SQIVND, per germline (reference sequence). The CDR3 consists of 18 residues. J was trimmed by 7 bases and V by 5 bases; bases with no gene match: 19. The DNA for the CDR3 is TGTGCCAGTAGTCGGGCGTGGAGGCACGGACTAGCTAGGAATGAGCAGTTCTTC. Its translation: CASSRAWRHGLARNEQFF.

This clone was seen a handful of times. V and J are TRBV15 and TRBJ1-5; 9 bases match TRBD1. V was clipped by 4 bases and J by 6 bases; unmatched bases: 10. Germline V gene lookup returns CDR1 LNHNV and CDR2 YYDKDF (reference sequence). The CDR3 is made up of 16 amino acids. CDR3 in amino acids: CATSNPMTGGGQPQHF. Written as DNA, the CDR3 is TGTGCCACCAGCAACCCAATGACAGGGGGAGGTCAGCCCCAGCATTTT.

This clone has just a few counts. The genes are TRBV10-2 and TRBJ1-1; D might be TRBD1 (6 bases). CDR1 and CDR2 (germline): WSHSY, SAAADI. V was clipped by 6 bases and J by 5 bases, with 13 bases between them. CDR3 size: 13 residues. CDR3 in DNA: TGCGCCAGCAGCAGGGGTTTTCGGACTGAAGCTTTCTTT. Residues: CASSRGFRTEAFF.